One sample yielded the 8 T cell receptor beta chains listed below, sequenced in a study of spatial heterogeneity in lung cancer. Described time point: sample taken at primary tumor resection. TCRdb redid the calling of the 5' RACE reads with MiXCR, one entry per CDR3 protein. The sample lists approximately 11,000 distinct CDR3 sequences; around 6% were seen once. The sequences come from PBMCs, collected at surgery. These receptors came from a male donor with early-stage non-small cell lung cancer.

This clonotype turned up a few times. The chain joins TRBV28 to TRBJ1-1; D ambiguous. CDR1 and CDR2 (germline): MDHEN, SYDVKM. The length of the CDR3 is 17 residues. V was cut by 2 bases and J by 2 bases, with 18 bases left in between. The CDR3 DNA reads TGTGCCAGCAGTTTACCGCGGTCCACGCTTCTTAACACTGAAGCTTTCTTT. Protein sequence: CASSLPRSTLLNTEAFF.

This chain links TRBV2 with TRBJ2-1; TRBD1 agrees at 10 bases. In germline, CDR1 is SNHLY, CDR2 FYNNEI. This CDR3 is built from 19 residues. The V gene end was trimmed by 6 bases and the J gene end by 4 bases; junction bases not matched to a gene: 18. The CDR3 sequence: CASRPPGQGFGYGYNEQFF. Written as DNA, the CDR3 is TGTGCCAGCAGGCCACCGGGACAGGGGTTCGGATACGGGTACAATGAGCAGTTCTTC.

There are a few counts of this clonotype. In nucleotides, the CDR3 is TGTGCCAGCAGCTTAGGAGGCGCTGACGGAACCTACGAGCAGTACTTC. This encodes CASSLGGADGTYEQYF. The chain recombines TRBV7-2 with TRBJ2-7; D uncertain. V lost 1 base and J lost 2, with 15 bases in between. CDR1 SGHTA and CDR2 FQGNSA come from the germline V gene. This CDR3 region has 16 residues.

This clonotype occurred many times. The chain is built from TRBV19 and TRBJ2-1; 9 bases line up with TRBD2. The germline CDR1 and CDR2 sequences are LNHDA and SQIVND (reference sequence). This CDR3 spans 15 amino acids. J was trimmed by 9 bases and V by 6 bases; bases with no gene match: 12. As DNA, the CDR3 is TGTGCCAGTAGCAACTCGGGACTAGCTTCTAGTGAGCAGTTCTTC. Translated, it gives CASSNSGLASSEQFF. Based on the CDR3 plus reference TRBV19 and TRBJ2-1, the full variable domain is DGGITQSPKYLFRKEGQNVTLSCEQNLNHDAMYWYRQDPGQGLRLIYYSQIVNDFQKGDIAEGYSVSREKKESFPLTVTSAQKNPTAFYLCASSNSGLASSEQFFGPGTRLTVL.

This clonotype was counted at least ten times. The gene calls are TRBV5-1 and TRBJ2-1; D possibly corresponds to TRBD1 (6 bases). Germline V gene data show CDR1 as SGHRS and CDR2 as YFSETQ. The CDR3 is made up of 15 amino acids. The V end lost 3 bases, the J end lost 0 bases, and 10 bases lay between the germline ends. The CDR3 region has the DNA TGCGCCAGCAGCTCAGGGGTGAGCTCCTACAATGAGCAGTTCTTC. Translation: CASSSGVSSYNEQFF.

CDR3 sequence: CASSLERGPATNEKLFF. The CDR3 DNA reads as TGTGCCAGCAGCTTAGAGAGGGGTCCCGCAACTAATGAAAAACTGTTTTTT. The rearrangement links TRBV7-7 to TRBJ1-4; the D gene is possibly TRBD1 (5 bases). CDR3 length: 17 residues. Germline V gene sequence: CDR1 SSHAT, CDR2 FNYEAQ (reference sequence). The V end was cut by 1 base, the J end by 0 bases, with 12 bases between.

For this clonotype: A much larger clone lies a single base off, so this may be a read error. This chain connects TRBV28 to TRBJ2-3, with 7 bases that match TRBD2. The V gene's germline CDR1 is MDHEN and CDR2 SYDVKM. There are 16 residues in the CDR3. The CDR3 DNA is TGTACCAGCAGTTGGCGACAGCGGGGAGTCACAGATACGCAGTATTTT. Encoded protein: CTSSWRQRGVTDTQYF.

This clonotype turned up a few times. The chain carries TRBV5-5 and TRBJ2-5; D gene uncertain. CDR1 SGHKS and CDR2 YYEKEE come from the germline V gene (reference sequence). V lost 1 base to trimming and J lost 2 bases, with 3 bases between them. CDR3 length: 12 residues. The CDR3 DNA is TGTGCCAGCAGCTTGAATCAAGAGACCCAGTACTTC. Protein product: CASSLNQETQYF.